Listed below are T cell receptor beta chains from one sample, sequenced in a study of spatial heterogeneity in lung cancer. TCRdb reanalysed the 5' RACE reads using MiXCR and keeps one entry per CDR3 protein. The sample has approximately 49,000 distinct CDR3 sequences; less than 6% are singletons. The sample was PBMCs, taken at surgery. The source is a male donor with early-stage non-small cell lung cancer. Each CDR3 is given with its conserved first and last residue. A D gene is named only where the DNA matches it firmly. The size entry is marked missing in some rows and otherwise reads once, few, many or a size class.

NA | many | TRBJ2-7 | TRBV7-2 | CASSSTLGGGTYEQYF | TGTGCCAGCAGTTCCACCTTGGGGGGCGGAACCTACGAGCAGTACTTC
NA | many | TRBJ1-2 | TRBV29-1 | CSGGTDYGYTF | TGCAGCGGAGGGACGGATTATGGCTACACCTTC
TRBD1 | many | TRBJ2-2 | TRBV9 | CASSVVSTGTGELFF | TGTGCCAGCAGCGTAGTATCGACAGGGACCGGGGAGCTGTTTTTT
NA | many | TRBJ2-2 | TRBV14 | CASSQVRLTNTGELFF | TGTGCCAGCAGCCAAGTGAGACTAACGAACACCGGGGAGCTGTTTTTT
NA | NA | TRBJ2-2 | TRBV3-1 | CASSQEILNTGELFF | TGTGCCAGCAGCCAAGAAATCCTGAACACCGGGGAGCTGTTTTTT
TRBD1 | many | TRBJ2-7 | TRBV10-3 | CAISEPTGTGSEQYF | TGTGCCATCAGTGAGCCCACCGGGACAGGGTCCGAGCAGTACTTC
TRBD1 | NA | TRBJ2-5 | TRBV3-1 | CASSPRTGVGIETQYF | TGTGCCAGCAGCCCCCGGACAGGGGTCGGTATCGAGACCCAGTACTTC
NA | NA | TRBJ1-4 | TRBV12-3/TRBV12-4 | CASRPRRGNEKLFF | TGTGCCAGCAGGCCCCGGCGGGGAAATGAAAAACTGTTTTTT
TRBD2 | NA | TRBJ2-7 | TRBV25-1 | CASSETPGTSLTFYEQYF | TGTGCCAGCAGTGAGACTCCCGGGACTAGCTTAACTTTCTACGAGCAGTACTTC
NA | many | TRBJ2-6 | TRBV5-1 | CASSLRSASSGANVLTF | TGCGCCAGCAGCTTGAGGTCAGCTAGCTCTGGGGCCAACGTCCTGACTTTC
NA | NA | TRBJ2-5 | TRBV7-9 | CASSQGLGQGETQYF | TGTGCCAGCAGCCAAGGTCTTGGGCAGGGTGAGACCCAGTACTTC
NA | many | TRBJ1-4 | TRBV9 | CASSGLPQDGEKLFF | TGTGCCAGCAGCGGCTTACCCCAGGACGGGGAAAAACTGTTTTTT
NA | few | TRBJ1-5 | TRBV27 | CASREGNLDQPQHF | TGTGCCAGCAGGGAAGGTAATCTAGACCAGCCCCAGCATTTT
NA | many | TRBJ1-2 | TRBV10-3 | CAISESPGGAWGYTF | TGTGCCATCAGTGAGTCCCCCGGCGGTGCGTGGGGCTACACCTTC
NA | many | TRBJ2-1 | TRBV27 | CASSFRPGYNEQFF | TGTGCCAGCAGTTTTCGACCCGGATACAATGAGCAGTTCTTC
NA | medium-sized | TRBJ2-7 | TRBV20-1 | CSAPDPGGNTYEQYF | TGCAGTGCCCCGGACCCCGGCGGTAACACCTACGAGCAGTACTTC
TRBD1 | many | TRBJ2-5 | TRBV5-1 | CASSSTGGPQETQYF | TGCGCCAGCAGCTCTACAGGGGGCCCCCAAGAGACCCAGTACTTC
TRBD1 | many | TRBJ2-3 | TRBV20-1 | CSADGQGGADTQYF | TGCAGTGCGGATGGACAGGGGGGGGCAGATACGCAGTATTTT
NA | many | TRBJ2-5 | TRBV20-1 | CSAGGKQPETQYF | TGCAGTGCCGGAGGAAAGCAACCAGAGACCCAGTACTTC
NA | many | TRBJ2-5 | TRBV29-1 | CSVERIQETQYF | TGCAGCGTTGAGCGGATTCAAGAGACCCAGTACTTC
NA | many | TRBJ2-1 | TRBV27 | CASSPVDRPPVYEQFF | TGTGCCAGCAGTCCAGTCGACAGGCCCCCTGTCTATGAGCAGTTCTTC
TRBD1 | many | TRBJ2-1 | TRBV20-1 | CSARTGGGDDDEQFF | TGCAGTGCAAGGACAGGGGGCGGTGATGACGATGAGCAGTTCTTC
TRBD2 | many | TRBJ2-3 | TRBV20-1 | CSARRQRETPDTQYF | TGCAGTGCTAGACGGCAGCGGGAGACCCCAGATACGCAGTATTTT
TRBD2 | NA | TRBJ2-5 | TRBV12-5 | CASGPGTSGLSAQYF | TGTGCTAGTGGTCCCGGGACTAGCGGGCTGAGCGCCCAGTACTTC
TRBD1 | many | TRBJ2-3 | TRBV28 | CAITPPDRVTDTQYF | TGTGCCATCACCCCACCGGACAGGGTCACAGATACGCAGTATTTT
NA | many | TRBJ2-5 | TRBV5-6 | CASSLDRAYETQYF | TGTGCCAGCAGCTTGGACAGGGCGTACGAGACCCAGTACTTC
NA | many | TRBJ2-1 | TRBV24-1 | CATSESSSYNEQFF | TGTGCCACCAGTGAGTCGAGCTCCTACAATGAGCAGTTCTTC
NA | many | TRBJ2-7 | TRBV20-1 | CSARSVLGRVNEQYF | TGCAGTGCTAGGTCCGTTCTTGGGAGAGTCAACGAGCAGTACTTC
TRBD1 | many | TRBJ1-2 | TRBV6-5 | CASSPLKGQGFGYTF | TGTGCCAGCAGTCCTCTGAAGGGACAGGGATTTGGCTACACCTTC
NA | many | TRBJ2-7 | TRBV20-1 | CSAQRGASYEQYF | TGCAGTGCTCAAAGGGGGGCGTCCTACGAGCAGTACTTC
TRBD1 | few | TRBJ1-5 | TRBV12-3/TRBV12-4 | CASSWGQGLKGNQPQHF | TGTGCCAGCAGTTGGGGACAGGGATTGAAGGGCAATCAGCCCCAGCATTTT
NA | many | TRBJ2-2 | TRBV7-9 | CASSLASAATGELFF | TGTGCCAGCAGCTTAGCTAGCGCCGCCACCGGGGAGCTGTTTTTT
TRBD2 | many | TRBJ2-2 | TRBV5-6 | CASRKGGPGTGELFF | TGTGCCAGCCGAAAGGGAGGGCCGGGCACCGGGGAGCTGTTTTTT
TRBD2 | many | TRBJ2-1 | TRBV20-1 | CSARGLADYNEQFF | TGCAGTGCTAGAGGACTAGCGGATTACAATGAGCAGTTCTTC
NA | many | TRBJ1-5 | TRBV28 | CASSLVGHGNQPQHF | TGTGCCAGCAGTTTGGTGGGGCATGGCAATCAGCCCCAGCATTTT
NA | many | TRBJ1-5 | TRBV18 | CASSPGGSGGWNQPQHF | TGTGCCAGCTCACCAGGAGGGAGTGGGGGATGGAATCAGCCCCAGCATTTT
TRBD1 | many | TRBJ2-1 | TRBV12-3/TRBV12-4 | CASSPLQGAYNEQFF | TGTGCCAGCAGTCCCCTTCAGGGGGCCTACAATGAGCAGTTCTTC
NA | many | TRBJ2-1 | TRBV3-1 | CASSQGTLKEQFF | TGTGCCAGCAGCCAGGGGACCCTCAAGGAGCAGTTCTTC
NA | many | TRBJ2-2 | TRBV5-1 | CASSLGPERETGELFF | TGCGCCAGCAGCTTGGGACCGGAGAGAGAAACCGGGGAGCTGTTTTTT
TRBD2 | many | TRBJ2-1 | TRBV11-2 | CASSSATSGRENEQFF | TGTGCCAGCAGCTCCGCGACTAGCGGGAGGGAGAATGAGCAGTTCTTC
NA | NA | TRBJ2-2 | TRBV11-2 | CASSSLMNGLTGELFF | TGTGCCAGCAGCTCCCTGATGAACGGGTTGACCGGGGAGCTGTTTTTT
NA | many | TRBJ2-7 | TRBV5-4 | CASSLGPEWQYF | TGTGCCAGCAGCTTGGGACCGGAGTGGCAGTACTTC
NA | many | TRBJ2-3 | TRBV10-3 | CAIGTDTQYF | TGTGCCATCGGGACGGATACGCAGTATTTT
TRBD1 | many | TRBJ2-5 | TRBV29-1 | CSVHRGGQETQYF | TGCAGCGTCCACAGGGGCGGCCAGGAGACCCAGTACTTC
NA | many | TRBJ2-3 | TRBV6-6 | CASRVSTDTQYF | TGTGCCAGCAGAGTCAGCACAGATACGCAGTATTTT
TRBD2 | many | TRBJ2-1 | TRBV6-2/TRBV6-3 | CASSSRAGEGINEQFF | TGTGCCAGCAGTTCGAGGGCGGGAGAGGGAATCAATGAGCAGTTCTTC
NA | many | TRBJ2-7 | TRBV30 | CAWSAGTELYEQYF | TGTGCCTGGAGTGCCGGGACGGAGTTATACGAGCAGTACTTC
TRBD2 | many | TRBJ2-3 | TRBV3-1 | CASSRGTSGSSDTQYF | TGTGCCAGCAGCCGGGGGACTAGCGGGAGTTCAGATACGCAGTATTTT
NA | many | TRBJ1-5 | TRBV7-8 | CASSLGGQNQPQHF | TGTGCCAGCAGCTTAGGAGGACAGAATCAGCCCCAGCATTTT
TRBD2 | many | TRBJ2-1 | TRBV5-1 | CASRLAGGDNEQFF | TGCGCCAGCAGACTAGCGGGAGGGGACAATGAGCAGTTCTTC
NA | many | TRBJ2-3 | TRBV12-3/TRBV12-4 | CASSPLEWGPRFRNTDTQYF | TGTGCCAGCAGTCCCCTCGAGTGGGGGCCACGATTTCGGAACACAGATACGCAGTATTTT
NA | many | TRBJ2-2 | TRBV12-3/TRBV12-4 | CASSLARGANTGELFF | TGTGCCAGCAGTTTAGCCCGGGGCGCGAACACCGGGGAGCTGTTTTTT
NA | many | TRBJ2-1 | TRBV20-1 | CSARDLGGSSYNEQFF | TGCAGTGCTAGAGATCTGGGGGGCAGCTCCTACAATGAGCAGTTCTTC